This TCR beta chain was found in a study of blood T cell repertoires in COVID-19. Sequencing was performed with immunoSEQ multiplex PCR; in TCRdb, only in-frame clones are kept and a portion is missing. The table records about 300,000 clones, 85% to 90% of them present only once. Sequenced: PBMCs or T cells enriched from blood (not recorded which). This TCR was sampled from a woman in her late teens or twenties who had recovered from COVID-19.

CDR3 protein: CASSTGTVGAEKLFF. The CDR3 nucleotides are TGTGCCAGTAGTACTGGGACAGTTGGTGCTGAAAAACTGTTTTTT. This rearrangement joins TRBV19 to TRBJ1-4, with 7 positions matching TRBD1. V gave up 4 bases and J gave up 7 bases; unmatched junction bases: 9. The CDR3 spans 15 residues. The germline CDR1 and CDR2 sequences are LNHDA and SQIVND (reference sequence). Variable domain in full (rest from reference TRBV19 and TRBJ1-4): DGGITQSPKYLFRKEGQNVTLSCEQNLNHDAMYWYRQDPGQGLRLIYYSQIVNDFQKGDIAEGYSVSREKKESFPLTVTSAQKNPTAFYLCASSTGTVGAEKLFFGSGTQLSVL.